This T cell receptor beta chain derives from a study of patients and donors after allogeneic stem cell transplantation. MiXCR, run by TCRdb on the RT-PCR reads, gives a single entry per CDR3 protein. The data show approximately 250,000 distinct CDR3 sequences, 12% to 15% seen once. V gave up 3 bases and J gave up 1 base; unmatched junction bases: 1. Germline assignment: CDR1 KGHSH and CDR2 LQKENI. This CDR3 is built from 15 residues. This sequence originates from a human donor who was either an allogeneic HSCT recipient or a stem cell or donor lymphocyte infusion donor (not recorded which). It is not recorded whose cells these are; they may come from a transplant donor. Sequenced: blood, either unsorted or a sorted T cell fraction (not recorded which). V is TRBV18 and J is TRBJ2-3; 10 nucleotides match TRBD1. The CDR3 is CASSPGTGGTDTQYF. The CDR3 DNA follows: TGTGCCAGCTCACCCGGGACAGGGGGCACAGATACGCAGTATTTT.